Below, 2 T cell receptor beta chains from the same sample are listed, as sequenced in a study of vaccination and CD4 T cells after COVID-19. This sample's treatment: roughly 11-day PBMC culture with coronavirus spike peptide pools or control peptides (ViraFEST assay). Once obtained from cultured CD4+ T cells, the DNA was sequenced using the Oncomine TCR Beta short-read assay. In TCRdb, the PCR reads were re-called with MiXCR into one record per CDR3 protein. The sample comprises about 15,000 distinct CDR3 sequences, about 25% of which are singletons, and 20% to 25% rests with the top ten. The antigens of these receptors remain unknown. The specimen was cultured CD4+ T cells from blood. The receptors here all came from a human donor with COVID-19.

This clonotype was found a few times. The rearrangement uses TRBV30 and TRBJ2-2; 9 bases align to TRBD1. There are 14 residues in the CDR3. The V gene's germline CDR1 is GTSNPN and CDR2 SVGIG (reference sequence). V lost 2 bases to trimming and J lost 7 bases; unmatched junction nucleotides: 5. Here the CDR3 DNA reads TGTGCCTGGAGTCGGGACAGGGTTGACGGGGAGCTGTTTTTT. Translation: CAWSRDRVDGELFF.

This clonotype was seen a few times. The CDR3 loop is CASGLNGKNQPQHF. The CDR3 nucleotides read TGTGCTAGTGGTTTGAATGGCAAGAATCAGCCCCAGCATTTT. J is TRBJ1-5 and V is TRBV12-5; no clear D. In germline, CDR1 is LGHNT, CDR2 FRNRAP. CDR3 length: 14 amino acids. The ends were cut back, 2 bases at V and 4 bases at J, with 9 bases in the middle.